The clone carrying this TCR beta chain was seen ten or more times. They built TCR cDNA with 5'RACE template switching, a step that put in a universal primer site and UMIs. A single record per CDR3 protein comes from TCRdb applying MiXCR to the 5' RACE reads. The table shows roughly 94,000 distinct CDR3 sequences, with over 8% occurring only once. This specimen comes from a study of T cells after yellow fever vaccination. Study-level findings and limits: Abundant clonotypes (contaminants from the bulk population) could be present in FACS-sorted repertoires. The booster saw the reappearance of most primary-vaccination clones (around 96% CD4, 88% CD8). Peak timing came faster in the weaker secondary response, day 5 versus 15.

The clonotype was recovered from a man aged 18 to 29 who received the YFV17D yellow fever vaccine. This specimen was CD8+ T cells not binding an NS4B(214-222) dextramer, sorted from PBMCs, taken less than 16 days after the first yellow fever vaccination.

The CDR3 nucleotides read TGTGCCAGCAGCCAAGCGGGGGGGGAGACCGGGGAGCTGTTTTTT. Translated: CASSQAGGETGELFF. The V gene is TRBV4-2, the J gene TRBJ2-2, with 8 bases fitting TRBD2. Germline-derived CDR1 and CDR2 are LGHNA and YNFKEQ. This CDR3 contains 15 residues. With 1 base clipped from V and 5 bases from J, the junction kept 3 bases outside the gene matches.